The clone carrying this T cell receptor (beta chain) appeared many times. Its antigen remains unidentified. MiXCR, run by TCRdb on the PCR reads, gives a single entry per CDR3 protein. The repertoire holds some 93,000 distinct CDR3 sequences, with 21% as singletons. This sample was included in a study of molecular identifiers for immune sequencing clone quantification. Study in general: In replicates, the authors split RNA from around 20,000 or 100,000 naive CD8 cells five ways and sequenced four.

The germline CDR1 and CDR2 sequences are PRHDT and FYEKMQ (reference sequence). The CDR3 runs 14 residues. V dropped 5 bases and J dropped 4 bases, with 14 bases sitting between them. Isolation of naive CD8 T cells was achieved by sorting on a CD8+CD4-CCR7+CD45RA+ phenotype. The study, taken as a whole, reports: In naive cells, clones above 20 RNA copies held under 1% of molecules, whereas in effector cells they held over 98%. Highly expanded clone sizes could be underestimated through barcode sharing by identical TCR molecules.

The chain links TRBV13 to TRBJ1-2, with TRBD1 as a possible D gene (6 bases). The clonotype comes from a human donor in good health. Some libraries in this study had Jurkat cell RNA spiked in. What was sequenced was naive CD8+ T cells from blood, with Jurkat cell RNA spiked in. The subset is: FACS-sorted CD8+CD4-CCR7+CD45RA+ naive T cells. DNA of the CDR3: TGTGCCAGCAGCGGACAGACACCGATCTATGGCTACACCTTC. Its translation: CASSGQTPIYGYTF.